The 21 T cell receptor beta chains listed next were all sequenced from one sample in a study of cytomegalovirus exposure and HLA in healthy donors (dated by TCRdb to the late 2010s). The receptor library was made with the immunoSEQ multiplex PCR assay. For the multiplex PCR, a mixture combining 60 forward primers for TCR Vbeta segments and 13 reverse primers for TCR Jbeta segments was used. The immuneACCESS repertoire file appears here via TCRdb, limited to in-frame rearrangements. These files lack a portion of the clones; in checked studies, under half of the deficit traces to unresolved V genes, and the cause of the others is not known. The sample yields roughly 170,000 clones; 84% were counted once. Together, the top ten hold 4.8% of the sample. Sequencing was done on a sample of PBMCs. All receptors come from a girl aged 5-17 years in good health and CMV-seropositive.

The CDR3 DNA reads TGTGCCAGCAGTGAAGCGGGAGGAGGAGATACGCAGTATTTT. It encodes CASSEAGGGDTQYF. The chain links TRBV6-1 to TRBJ2-3, with a weak D call TRBD2 (6 bases). There are 14 residues in the CDR3. Germline lookup yields CDR1 MNHNS and CDR2 SASEGT. Trimming cost V 0 bases and J 5 bases, with 9 bases left between them.

CDR3 amino acids: CASSPGTGTPLEQYF. The CDR3 bases are TGTGCCAGCAGCCCCGGTACGGGAACCCCCCTCGAGCAGTACTTC. The V and J genes are TRBV7-6 and TRBJ2-7, with a tentative D call TRBD2 (5 bases). V lost 5 bases and J 6 bases, leaving 20 bases between the germline ends. This CDR3 has 15 residues. Germline V gives CDR1 SGHVS, CDR2 FNYEAQ. The full variable domain, in which reference TRBV7-6 and TRBJ2-7 provide the parts outside the CDR3, is GAGVSQSPRYKVTKRGQDVALRCDPISGHVSLYWYRQALGQGPEFLTYFNYEAQQDKSGLPNDRFSAERPEGSISTLTIQRTEQRDSAMYRCASSPGTGTPLEQYFGPGTRLTVT.

The CDR3 sequence: CASSLFSEAFF. The CDR3 DNA reads TGTGCCAGCAGTTTGTTCAGTGAAGCTTTCTTT. The chain uses TRBV28 and TRBJ1-1; D is unresolved. The germline gives CDR1 MDHEN, CDR2 SYDVKM. The CDR3 totals 11 residues. The V end was cut by 3 bases, the J end by 7 bases, with 6 bases between.

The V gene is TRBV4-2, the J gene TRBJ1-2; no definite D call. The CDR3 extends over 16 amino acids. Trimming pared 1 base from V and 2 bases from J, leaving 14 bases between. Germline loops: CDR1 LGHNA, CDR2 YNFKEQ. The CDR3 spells CASSQAVWAENYGYTF. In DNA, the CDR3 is TGTGCCAGCAGCCAAGCAGTCTGGGCAGAAAACTATGGCTACACCTTC.

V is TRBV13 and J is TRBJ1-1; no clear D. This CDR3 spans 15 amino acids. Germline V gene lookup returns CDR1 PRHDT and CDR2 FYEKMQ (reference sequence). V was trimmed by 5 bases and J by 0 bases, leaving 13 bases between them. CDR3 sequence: CASSLDSQMNTEAFF. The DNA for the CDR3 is TGTGCCAGCAGCCTAGATTCCCAGATGAACACTGAAGCTTTCTTT.

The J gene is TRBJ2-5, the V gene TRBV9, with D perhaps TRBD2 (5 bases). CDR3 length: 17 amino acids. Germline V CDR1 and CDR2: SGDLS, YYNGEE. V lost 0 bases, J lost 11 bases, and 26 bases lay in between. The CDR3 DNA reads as TGTGCCAGCAGCGTAGTTGGTAGGAGGCCCGAATCGAGGGAGCAGTACTTC. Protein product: CASSVVGRRPESREQYF.

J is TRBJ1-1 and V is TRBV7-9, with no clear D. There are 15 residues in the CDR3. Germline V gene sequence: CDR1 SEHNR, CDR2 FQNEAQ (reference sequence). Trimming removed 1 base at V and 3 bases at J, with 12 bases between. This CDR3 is CASSLGVSTDTEAFF. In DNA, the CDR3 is TGTGCCAGCAGCTTAGGGGTGTCAACAGACACTGAAGCTTTCTTT.

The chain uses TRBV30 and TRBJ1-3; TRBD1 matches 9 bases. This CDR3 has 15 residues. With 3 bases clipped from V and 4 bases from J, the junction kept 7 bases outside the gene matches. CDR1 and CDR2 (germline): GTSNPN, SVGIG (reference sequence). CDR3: CAWSDGQGRGNTIYF. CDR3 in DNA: TGTGCCTGGAGCGACGGACAGGGGCGCGGAAACACCATATATTTT.

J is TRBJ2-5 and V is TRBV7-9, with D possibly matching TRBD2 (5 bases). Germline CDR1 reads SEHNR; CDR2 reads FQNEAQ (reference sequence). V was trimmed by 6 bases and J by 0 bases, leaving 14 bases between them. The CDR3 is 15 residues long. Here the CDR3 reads CASSLPRAYQETQYF. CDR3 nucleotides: TGTGCCAGCAGTCTCCCGCGGGCGTACCAAGAGACCCAGTACTTC. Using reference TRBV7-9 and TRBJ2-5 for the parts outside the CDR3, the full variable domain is DTGVSQNPRHKITKRGQNVTFRCDPISEHNRLYWYRQTLGQGPEFLTYFQNEAQLEKSRLLSDRFSAERPKGSFSTLEIQRTEQGDSAMYLCASSLPRAYQETQYFGPGTRLLVL.

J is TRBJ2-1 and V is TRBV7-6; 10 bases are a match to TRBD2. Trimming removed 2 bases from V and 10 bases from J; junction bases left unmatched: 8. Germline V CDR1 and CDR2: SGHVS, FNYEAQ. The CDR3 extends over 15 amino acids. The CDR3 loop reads CASSLYPSGGYEQFF. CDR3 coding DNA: TGTGCCAGCAGCTTATACCCTAGCGGGGGCTACGAGCAGTTCTTC.

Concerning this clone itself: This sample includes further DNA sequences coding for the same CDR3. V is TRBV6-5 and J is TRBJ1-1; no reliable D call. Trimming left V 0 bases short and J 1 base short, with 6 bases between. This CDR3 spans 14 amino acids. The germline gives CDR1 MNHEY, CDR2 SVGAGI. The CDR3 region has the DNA TGTGCCAGCAGTTACTCGACGGGGAACACTGAAGCTTTCTTT. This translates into CASSYSTGNTEAFF.

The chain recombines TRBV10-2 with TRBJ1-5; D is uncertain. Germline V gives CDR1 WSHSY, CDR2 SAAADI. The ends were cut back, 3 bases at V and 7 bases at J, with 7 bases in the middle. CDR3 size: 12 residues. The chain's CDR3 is CASSESRQPQHF. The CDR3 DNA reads TGCGCCAGCAGTGAATCCAGACAGCCCCAGCATTTT.

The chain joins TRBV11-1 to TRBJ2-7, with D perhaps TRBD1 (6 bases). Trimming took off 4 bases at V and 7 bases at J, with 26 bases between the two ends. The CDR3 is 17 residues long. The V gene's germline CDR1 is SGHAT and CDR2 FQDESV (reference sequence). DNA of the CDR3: TGTGCCAGCAGCTACCTCCTTTCCGCTCAGGGGAGATTTGAGCAGTACTTC. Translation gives CASSYLLSAQGRFEQYF.

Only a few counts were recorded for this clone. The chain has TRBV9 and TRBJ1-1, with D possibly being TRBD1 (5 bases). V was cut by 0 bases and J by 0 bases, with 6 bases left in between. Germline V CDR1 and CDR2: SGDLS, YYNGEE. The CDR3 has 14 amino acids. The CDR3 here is CASSVAGMNTEAFF. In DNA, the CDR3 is TGTGCCAGCAGCGTAGCAGGGATGAACACTGAAGCTTTCTTT.

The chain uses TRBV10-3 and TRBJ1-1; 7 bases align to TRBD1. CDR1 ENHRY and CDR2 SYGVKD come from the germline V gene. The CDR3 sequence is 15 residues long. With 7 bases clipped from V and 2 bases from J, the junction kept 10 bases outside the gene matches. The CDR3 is CAIKRAGTANTEAFF. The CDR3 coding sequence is TGTGCCATCAAGAGAGCCGGGACAGCTAACACTGAAGCTTTCTTT.

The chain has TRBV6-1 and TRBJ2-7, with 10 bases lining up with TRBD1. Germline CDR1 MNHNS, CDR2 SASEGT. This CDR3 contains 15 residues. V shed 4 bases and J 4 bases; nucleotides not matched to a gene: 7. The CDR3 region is CASSAYPGQGYEQYF. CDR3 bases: TGTGCCAGCAGTGCCTATCCGGGACAGGGGTACGAGCAGTACTTC.

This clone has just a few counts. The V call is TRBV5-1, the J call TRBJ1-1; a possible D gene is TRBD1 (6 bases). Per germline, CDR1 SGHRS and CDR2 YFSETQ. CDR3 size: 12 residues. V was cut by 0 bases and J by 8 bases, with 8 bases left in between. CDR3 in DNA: TGCGCCAGCAGCTTGGAAGGACAGGAAGCTTTCTTT. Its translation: CASSLEGQEAFF.

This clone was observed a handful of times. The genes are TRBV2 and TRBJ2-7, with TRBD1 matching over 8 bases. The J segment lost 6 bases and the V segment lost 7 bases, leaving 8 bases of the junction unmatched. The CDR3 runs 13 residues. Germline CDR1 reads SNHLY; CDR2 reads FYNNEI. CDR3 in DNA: TGTGCCAGCACATTCGGACAGGGAGGCGAGCAGTACTTC. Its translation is CASTFGQGGEQYF.

Here the CDR3 reads CASSATGTGGQETQYF. The CDR3 nucleotides are TGTGCCAGCAGTGCCACCGGGACAGGGGGACAAGAGACCCAGTACTTC. The J gene is TRBJ2-5, the V gene TRBV25-1, with TRBD1 matching over 11 bases. CDR3 length: 16 residues. V lost 4 bases and J lost 2; bases outside the gene matches: 6. The germline CDR1 and CDR2 sequences are MGHDK and SYGVNS.

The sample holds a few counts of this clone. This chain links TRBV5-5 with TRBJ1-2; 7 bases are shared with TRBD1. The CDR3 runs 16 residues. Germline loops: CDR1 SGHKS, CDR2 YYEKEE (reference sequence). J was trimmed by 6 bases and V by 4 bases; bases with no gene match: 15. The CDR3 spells CASSGRQGRALDGYTF. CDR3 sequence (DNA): TGTGCCAGCAGCGGGCGACAGGGAAGGGCTTTAGATGGCTACACCTTC.

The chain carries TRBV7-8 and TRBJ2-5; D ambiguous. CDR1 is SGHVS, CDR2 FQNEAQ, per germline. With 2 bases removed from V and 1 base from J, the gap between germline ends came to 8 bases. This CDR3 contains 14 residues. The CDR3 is CASSLTEIQETQYF. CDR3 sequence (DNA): TGTGCCAGCAGCTTAACCGAGATCCAAGAGACCCAGTACTTC.